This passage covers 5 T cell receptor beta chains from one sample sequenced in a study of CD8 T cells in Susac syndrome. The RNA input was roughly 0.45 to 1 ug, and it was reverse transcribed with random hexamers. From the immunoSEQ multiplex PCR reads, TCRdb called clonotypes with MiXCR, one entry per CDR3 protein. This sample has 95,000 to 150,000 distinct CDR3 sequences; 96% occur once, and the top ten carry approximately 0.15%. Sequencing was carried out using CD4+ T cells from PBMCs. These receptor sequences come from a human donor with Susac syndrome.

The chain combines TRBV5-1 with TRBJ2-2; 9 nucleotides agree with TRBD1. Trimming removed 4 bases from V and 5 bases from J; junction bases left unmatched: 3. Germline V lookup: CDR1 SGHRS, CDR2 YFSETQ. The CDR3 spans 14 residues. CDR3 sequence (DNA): TGCGCCAGCAGCGGTGGACAGGGGACCGGGGAGCTGTTTTTT. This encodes CASSGGQGTGELFF.

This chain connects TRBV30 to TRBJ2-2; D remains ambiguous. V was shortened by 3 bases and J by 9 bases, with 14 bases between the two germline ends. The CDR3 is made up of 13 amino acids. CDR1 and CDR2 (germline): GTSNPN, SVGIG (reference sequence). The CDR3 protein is CAWRDQLVWELFF. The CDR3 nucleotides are TGTGCCTGGAGGGACCAACTCGTCTGGGAGCTGTTTTTT.

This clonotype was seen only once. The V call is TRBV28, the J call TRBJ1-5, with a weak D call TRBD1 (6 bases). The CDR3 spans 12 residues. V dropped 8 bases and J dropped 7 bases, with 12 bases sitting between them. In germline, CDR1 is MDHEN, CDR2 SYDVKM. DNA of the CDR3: TGTGCCAGCGATTGGGGGCGGCAGCCCCAGCATTTT. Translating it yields CASDWGRQPQHF.

CDR3 nucleotide sequence: TGCAGCGTGCAGGGTATTGGCAATCAGCCCCAGCATTTT. Translation gives CSVQGIGNQPQHF. The chain uses TRBV29-1 and TRBJ1-5, with D maybe TRBD1 (5 bases). Trimming left V 6 bases short and J 2 bases short, with 11 bases between. The CDR3 contains 13 residues. Germline CDR1 SQVTM, CDR2 ANQGSEA.

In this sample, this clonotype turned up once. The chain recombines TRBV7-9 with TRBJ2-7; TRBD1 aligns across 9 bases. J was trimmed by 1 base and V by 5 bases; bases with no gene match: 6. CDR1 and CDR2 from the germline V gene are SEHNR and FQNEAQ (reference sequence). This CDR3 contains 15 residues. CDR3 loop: CASSLFGTGSYEQYF. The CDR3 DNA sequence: TGTGCCAGCAGCCTATTCGGGACAGGGTCCTACGAGCAGTACTTC.